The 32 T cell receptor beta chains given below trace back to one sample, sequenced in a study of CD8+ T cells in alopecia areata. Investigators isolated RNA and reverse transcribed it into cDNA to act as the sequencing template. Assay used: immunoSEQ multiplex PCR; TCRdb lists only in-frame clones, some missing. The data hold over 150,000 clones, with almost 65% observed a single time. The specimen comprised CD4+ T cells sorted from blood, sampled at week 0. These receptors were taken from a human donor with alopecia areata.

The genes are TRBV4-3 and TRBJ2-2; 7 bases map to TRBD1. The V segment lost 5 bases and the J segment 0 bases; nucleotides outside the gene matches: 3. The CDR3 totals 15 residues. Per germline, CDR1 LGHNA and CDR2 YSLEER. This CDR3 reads CASSSDRSNTGELFF. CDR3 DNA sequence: TGCGCCAGCAGCTCGGACAGGTCGAACACCGGGGAGCTGTTTTTT.

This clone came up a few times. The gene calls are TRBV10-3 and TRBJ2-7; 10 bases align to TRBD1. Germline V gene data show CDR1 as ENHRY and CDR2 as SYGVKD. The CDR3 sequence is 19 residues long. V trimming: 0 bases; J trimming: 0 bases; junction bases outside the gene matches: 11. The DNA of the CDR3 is TGTGCCATCAGTGAGTCGTCCGGCGGGGACAGGGGCTTCTCCTACGAGCAGTACTTC. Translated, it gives CAISESSGGDRGFSYEQYF.

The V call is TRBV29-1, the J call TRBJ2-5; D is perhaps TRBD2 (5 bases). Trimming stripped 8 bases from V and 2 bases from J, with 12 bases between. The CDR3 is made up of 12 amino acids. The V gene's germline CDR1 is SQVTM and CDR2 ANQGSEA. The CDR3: CSSVGLQETQYF. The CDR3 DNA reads TGCAGCTCGGTCGGACTTCAAGAGACCCAGTACTTC.

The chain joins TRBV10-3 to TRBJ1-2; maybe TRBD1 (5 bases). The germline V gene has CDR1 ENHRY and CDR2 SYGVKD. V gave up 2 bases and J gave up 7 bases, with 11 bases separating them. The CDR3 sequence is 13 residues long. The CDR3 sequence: CAISEEGDGGYTF. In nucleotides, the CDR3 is TGTGCCATCAGTGAGGAAGGGGATGGTGGCTACACCTTC.

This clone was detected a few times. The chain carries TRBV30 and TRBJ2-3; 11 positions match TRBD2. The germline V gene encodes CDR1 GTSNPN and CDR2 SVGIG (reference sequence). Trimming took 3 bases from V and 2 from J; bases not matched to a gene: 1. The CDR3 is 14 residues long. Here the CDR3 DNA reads TGTGCCTGGAGACTAGCGGGGGTCACAGATACGCAGTATTTT. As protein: CAWRLAGVTDTQYF.

The CDR3 protein is CASRPATGGYEQYF. CDR3 in DNA: TGTGCCAGCAGACCAGCGACAGGGGGATACGAGCAGTACTTC. The rearrangement links TRBV28 to TRBJ2-7; 9 bases align to TRBD1. The CDR3 extends over 14 amino acids. The germline V gene encodes CDR1 MDHEN and CDR2 SYDVKM. V trimming: 6 bases; J trimming: 4 bases; junction bases outside the gene matches: 7.

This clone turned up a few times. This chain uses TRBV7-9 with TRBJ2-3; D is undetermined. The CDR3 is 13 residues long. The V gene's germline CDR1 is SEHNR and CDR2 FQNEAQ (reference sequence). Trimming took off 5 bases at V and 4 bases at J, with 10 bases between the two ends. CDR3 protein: CASSPTSADTQYF. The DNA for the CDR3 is TGTGCCAGCAGCCCCACGTCGGCAGATACGCAGTATTTT.

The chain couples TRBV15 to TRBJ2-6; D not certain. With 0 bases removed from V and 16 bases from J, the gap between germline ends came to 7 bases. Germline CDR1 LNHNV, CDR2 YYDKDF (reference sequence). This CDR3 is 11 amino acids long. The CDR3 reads CATSRDSLLTF. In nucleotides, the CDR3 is TGTGCCACCAGCAGAGACTCCCTACTGACTTTC.

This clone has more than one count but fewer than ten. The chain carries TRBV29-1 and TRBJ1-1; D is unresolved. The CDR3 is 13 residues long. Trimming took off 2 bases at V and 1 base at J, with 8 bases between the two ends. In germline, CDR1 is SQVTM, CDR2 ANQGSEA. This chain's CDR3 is CSVEPSGNTEAFF. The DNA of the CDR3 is TGCAGCGTTGAACCCTCCGGGAACACTGAAGCTTTCTTT.

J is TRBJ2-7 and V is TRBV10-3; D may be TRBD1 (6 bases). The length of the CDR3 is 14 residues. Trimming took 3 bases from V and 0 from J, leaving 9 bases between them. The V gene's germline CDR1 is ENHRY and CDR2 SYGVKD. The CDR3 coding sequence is TGTGCCATCAGTGACAGGGGCCTCTCCTACGAGCAGTACTTC. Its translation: CAISDRGLSYEQYF.

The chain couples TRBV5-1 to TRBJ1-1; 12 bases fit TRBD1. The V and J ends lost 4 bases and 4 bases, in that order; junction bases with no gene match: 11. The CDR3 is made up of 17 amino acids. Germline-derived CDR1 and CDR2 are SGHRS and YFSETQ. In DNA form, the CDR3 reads TGCGCCAGCAGCACCCCCCGGGACAGGGGGCAAAGCACTGAAGCTTTCTTT. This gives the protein CASSTPRDRGQSTEAFF.

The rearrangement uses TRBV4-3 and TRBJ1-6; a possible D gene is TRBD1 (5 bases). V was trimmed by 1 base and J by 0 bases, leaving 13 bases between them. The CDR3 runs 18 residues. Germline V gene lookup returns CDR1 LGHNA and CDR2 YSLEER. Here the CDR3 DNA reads TGCGCCAGCAGCCAAGCCCCAGGGCAGAGCTCCTATAATTCACCCCTCCACTTT. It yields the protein CASSQAPGQSSYNSPLHF.

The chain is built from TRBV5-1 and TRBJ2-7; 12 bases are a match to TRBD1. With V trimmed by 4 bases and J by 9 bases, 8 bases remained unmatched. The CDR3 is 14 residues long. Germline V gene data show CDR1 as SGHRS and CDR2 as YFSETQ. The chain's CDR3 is CASSPGTGGAGQYF. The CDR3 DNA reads TGCGCCAGCAGCCCCGGGACAGGGGGCGCAGGGCAGTACTTC.

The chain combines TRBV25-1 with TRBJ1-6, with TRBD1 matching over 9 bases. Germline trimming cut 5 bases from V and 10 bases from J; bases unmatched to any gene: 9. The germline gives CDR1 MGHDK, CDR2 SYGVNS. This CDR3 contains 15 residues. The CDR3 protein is CASSLGQGTKSPLHF. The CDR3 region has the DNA TGTGCCAGCAGTCTAGGACAGGGGACGAAATCACCCCTCCACTTT. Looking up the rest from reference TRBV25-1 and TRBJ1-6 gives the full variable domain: EADIYQTPRYLVIGTGKKITLECSQTMGHDKMYWYQQDPGMELHLIHYSYGVNSTEKGDLSSESTVSRIRTEHFPLTLESARPSHTSQYLCASSLGQGTKSPLHFGNGTRLTVT.

For the CDR3, the DNA is TGTGCCTGGAGCCCCTTAGACGGCAGCACAGATACGCAGTATTTT. Its translation is CAWSPLDGSTDTQYF. The chain carries TRBV30 and TRBJ2-3; D call uncertain. V shed 3 bases and J shed 0 bases, with 13 bases lying between them. The CDR3 has 15 residues. CDR1 is GTSNPN, CDR2 SVGIG, per germline (reference sequence).

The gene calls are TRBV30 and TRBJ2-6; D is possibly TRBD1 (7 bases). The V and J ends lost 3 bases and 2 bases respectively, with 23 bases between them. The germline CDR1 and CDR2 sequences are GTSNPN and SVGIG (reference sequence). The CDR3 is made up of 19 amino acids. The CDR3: CAWRAFQEGAPPGANVLTF. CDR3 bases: TGTGCCTGGAGAGCTTTTCAGGAGGGGGCGCCTCCTGGGGCCAACGTCCTGACTTTC.

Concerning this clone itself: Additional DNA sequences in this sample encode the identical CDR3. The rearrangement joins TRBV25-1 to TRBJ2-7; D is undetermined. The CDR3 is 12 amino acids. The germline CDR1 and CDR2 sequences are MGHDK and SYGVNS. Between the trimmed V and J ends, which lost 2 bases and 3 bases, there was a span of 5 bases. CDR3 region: CASSEGSYEQYF. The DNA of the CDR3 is TGTGCCAGCAGTGAAGGCAGCTACGAGCAGTACTTC.

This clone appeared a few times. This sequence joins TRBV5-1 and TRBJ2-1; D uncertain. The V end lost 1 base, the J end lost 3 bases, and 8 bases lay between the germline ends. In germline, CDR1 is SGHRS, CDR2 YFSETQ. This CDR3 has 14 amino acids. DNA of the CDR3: TGCGCCAGCAGCTTGCCCGACTTCTACAATGAGCAGTTCTTC. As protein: CASSLPDFYNEQFF.

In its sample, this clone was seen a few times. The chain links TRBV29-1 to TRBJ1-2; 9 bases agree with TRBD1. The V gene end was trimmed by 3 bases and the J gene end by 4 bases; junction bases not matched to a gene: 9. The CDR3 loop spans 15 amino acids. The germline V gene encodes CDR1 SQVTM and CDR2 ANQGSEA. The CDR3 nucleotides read TGCAGCGTTGATTCTACAGGGGGCGGGAGCTATGGCTACACCTTC. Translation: CSVDSTGGGSYGYTF.

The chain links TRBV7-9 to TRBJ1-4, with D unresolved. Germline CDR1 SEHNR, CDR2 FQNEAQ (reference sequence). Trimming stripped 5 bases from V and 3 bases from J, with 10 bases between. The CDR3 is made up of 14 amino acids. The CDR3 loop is CASSEDRANEKLFF. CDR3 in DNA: TGTGCCAGCAGCGAGGATCGGGCTAATGAAAAACTGTTTTTT.

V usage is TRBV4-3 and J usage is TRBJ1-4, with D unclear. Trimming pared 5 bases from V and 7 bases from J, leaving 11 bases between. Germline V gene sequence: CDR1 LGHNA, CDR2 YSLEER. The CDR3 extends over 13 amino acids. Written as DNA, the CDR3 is TGCGCCAGCAGCTCATATCCCAGTGAAAAACTGTTTTTT. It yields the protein CASSSYPSEKLFF.

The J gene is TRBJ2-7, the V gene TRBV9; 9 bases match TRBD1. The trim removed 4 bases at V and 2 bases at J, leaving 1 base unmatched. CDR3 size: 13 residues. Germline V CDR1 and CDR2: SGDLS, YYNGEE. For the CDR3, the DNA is TGTGCCAGCAGCCGGGACAGGGCCTACGAGCAGTACTTC. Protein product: CASSRDRAYEQYF.

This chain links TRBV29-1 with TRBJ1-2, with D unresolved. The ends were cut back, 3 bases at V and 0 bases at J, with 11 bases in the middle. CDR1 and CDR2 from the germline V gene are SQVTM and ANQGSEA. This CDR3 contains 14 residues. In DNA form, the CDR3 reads TGCAGCGTTGAGCGGGTTTTAGCTAACTATGGCTACACCTTC. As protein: CSVERVLANYGYTF.

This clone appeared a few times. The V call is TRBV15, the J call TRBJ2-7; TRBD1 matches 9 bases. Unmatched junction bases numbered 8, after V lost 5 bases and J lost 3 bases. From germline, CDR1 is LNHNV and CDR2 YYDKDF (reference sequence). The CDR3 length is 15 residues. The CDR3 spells CATSAPGQGSYEQYF. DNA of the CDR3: TGTGCCACCAGCGCACCGGGACAGGGAAGCTACGAGCAGTACTTC.

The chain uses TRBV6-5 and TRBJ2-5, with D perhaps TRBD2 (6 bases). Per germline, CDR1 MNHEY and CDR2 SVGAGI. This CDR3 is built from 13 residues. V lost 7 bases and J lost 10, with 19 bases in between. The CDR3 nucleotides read TGTGCCAGCAACAACGATGGGGGAGCGGGCCAGTACTTC. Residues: CASNNDGGAGQYF.

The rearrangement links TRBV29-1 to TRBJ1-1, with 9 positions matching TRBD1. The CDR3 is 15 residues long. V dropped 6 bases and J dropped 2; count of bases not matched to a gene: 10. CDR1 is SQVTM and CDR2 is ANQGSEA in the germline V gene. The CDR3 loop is CSVNRGLKSNTEAFF. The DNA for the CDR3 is TGCAGCGTGAACAGGGGGCTAAAATCTAACACTGAAGCTTTCTTT. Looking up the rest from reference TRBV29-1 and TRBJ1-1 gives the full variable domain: SAVISQKPSRDICQRGTSLTIQCQVDSQVTMMFWYRQQPGQSLTLIATANQGSEATYESGFVIDKFPISRPNLTFSTLTVSNMSPEDSSIYLCSVNRGLKSNTEAFFGQGTRLTVV.

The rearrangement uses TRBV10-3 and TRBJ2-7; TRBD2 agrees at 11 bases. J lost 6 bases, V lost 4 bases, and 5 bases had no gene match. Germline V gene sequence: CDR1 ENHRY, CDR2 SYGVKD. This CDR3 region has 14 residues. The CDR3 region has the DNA TGTGCCATCAGTGTAGCGGGGGGGCGGTTCGAGCAGTACTTC. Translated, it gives CAISVAGGRFEQYF.

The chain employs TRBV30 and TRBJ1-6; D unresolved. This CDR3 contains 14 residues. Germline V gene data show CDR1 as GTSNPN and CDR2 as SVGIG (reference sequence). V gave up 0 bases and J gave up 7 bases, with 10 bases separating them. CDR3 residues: CAWSVVRQNSPLHF. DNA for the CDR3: TGTGCCTGGAGTGTTGTCAGGCAAAATTCACCCCTCCACTTT.

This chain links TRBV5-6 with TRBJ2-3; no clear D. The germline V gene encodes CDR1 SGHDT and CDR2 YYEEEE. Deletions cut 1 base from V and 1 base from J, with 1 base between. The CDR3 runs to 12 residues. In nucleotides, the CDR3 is TGTGCCAGCAGCTTGCGCACAGATACGCAGTATTTT. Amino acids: CASSLRTDTQYF.

The CDR3 nucleotides are TGTGCCAGCAGTTTATCCGGGACAGGGGTCTATGGCTACACCTTC. This encodes CASSLSGTGVYGYTF. The genes are TRBV27 and TRBJ1-2; TRBD1 matches at 10 bases. The V and J ends lost 0 bases and 4 bases, in that order; junction bases with no gene match: 2. The germline gives CDR1 MNHEY, CDR2 SMNVEV (reference sequence). The CDR3 covers 15 residues.

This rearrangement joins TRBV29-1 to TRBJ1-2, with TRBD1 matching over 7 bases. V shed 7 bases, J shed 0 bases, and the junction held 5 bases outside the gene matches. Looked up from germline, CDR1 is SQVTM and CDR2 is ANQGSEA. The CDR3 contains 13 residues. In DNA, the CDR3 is TGCAGCGCAGGACAGGCAACTAACTATGGCTACACCTTC. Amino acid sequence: CSAGQATNYGYTF. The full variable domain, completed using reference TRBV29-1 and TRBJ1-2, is SAVISQKPSRDICQRGTSLTIQCQVDSQVTMMFWYRQQPGQSLTLIATANQGSEATYESGFVIDKFPISRPNLTFSTLTVSNMSPEDSSIYLCSAGQATNYGYTFGSGTRLTVV.

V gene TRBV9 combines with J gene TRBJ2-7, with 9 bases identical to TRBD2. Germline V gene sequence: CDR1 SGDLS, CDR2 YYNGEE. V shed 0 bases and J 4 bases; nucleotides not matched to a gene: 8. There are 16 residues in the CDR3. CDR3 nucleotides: TGTGCCAGCAGCGTAGATGCGGGGGGGCCGAATTACGAGCAGTACTTC. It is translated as CASSVDAGGPNYEQYF.